The 29 T cell receptor beta chains below come from one sample, sequenced in a study of patients and donors after allogeneic stem cell transplantation (TCRdb year 2020). Receptor libraries were prepared by RT-PCR. The sequencer was a NextSeq 550. TCRdb applied fastp at Q25 and MiXCR to the public reads, then kept only in-frame beta chains. All rows with the same CDR3 protein become a single entry with the most common DNA and genes. For this sample there are about a million distinct CDR3 sequences; about a sixth appear just once. In total, the top ten clones hold under 6.5% of the sample. Sequencing used blood, either unsorted or a sorted T cell fraction (not recorded which). These receptors were obtained from a human donor who was either an allogeneic HSCT recipient or a stem cell or donor lymphocyte infusion donor (not recorded which). It is not recorded whose cells these are; they may come from a transplant donor.

This clonotype has a count of ten or more. The rearrangement uses TRBV5-1 and TRBJ2-4; TRBD2 agrees at 8 bases. Germline-derived CDR1 and CDR2 are SGHRS and YFSETQ. The CDR3 contains 16 residues. Unmatched junction bases numbered 14, after V lost 4 bases and J lost 8 bases. The chain's CDR3 is CASSQPHTPGGDIQYF. CDR3 in DNA: TGCGCCAGCAGCCAACCACATACGCCGGGAGGGGACATTCAGTACTTC.

The CDR3 loop is CASSLVGSGATDTQYF. CDR3 nucleotide sequence: TGCGCCAGCAGCTTGGTTGGTAGCGGGGCCACAGATACGCAGTATTTT. The chain is built from TRBV5-1 and TRBJ2-3, with 8 bases lining up with TRBD2. This CDR3 has 16 amino acids. The trim removed 0 bases at V and 2 bases at J, leaving 5 bases unmatched. The germline CDR1 and CDR2 sequences are SGHRS and YFSETQ.

This sequence joins TRBV7-2 and TRBJ2-3; 10 bases line up with TRBD2. CDR3 size: 15 residues. V lost 5 bases, J lost 7 bases, and 9 bases stayed unmatched. Germline CDR1 and CDR2: SGHTA and FQGNSA. CDR3 in DNA: TGTGCCAGCAGCCCTCAGCGGGGGGGCCCGAATACGCAGTATTTT. Its protein product is CASSPQRGGPNTQYF.

This clonotype was picked up a small number of times. The chain carries TRBV4-2 and TRBJ2-7; no clear D gene. The CDR3 runs 17 residues. Trimming took off 1 base at V and 1 base at J, with 17 bases between the two ends. Germline-derived CDR1 and CDR2 are LGHNA and YNFKEQ. In DNA, the CDR3 is TGTGCCAGCAGCCAAGCTTTACCGGGCCGGCTATCCTACGAGCAGTACTTC. This sequence encodes CASSQALPGRLSYEQYF.

This clonotype was counted only a few times. The CDR3: CASNNPAYEQYF. In nucleotides, the CDR3 is TGTGCCAGCAATAACCCAGCCTACGAGCAGTACTTC. The J gene is TRBJ2-7, the V gene TRBV28; D unclear. The CDR3 runs 12 residues. V gave up 7 bases and J gave up 2 bases, with 9 bases separating them. Germline values: CDR1 MDHEN, CDR2 SYDVKM.

This clonotype has only a few counts. The genes are TRBV20-1 and TRBJ1-2; no firm D call. CDR3 length: 11 residues. Trimming pared 2 bases from V and 8 bases from J, leaving 9 bases between. Looked up from germline, CDR1 is DFQATT and CDR2 is SNEGSKA (reference sequence). CDR3 region: CSARRQRGYTF. The CDR3 DNA sequence: TGCAGTGCTAGAAGGCAAAGGGGCTACACCTTC.

V is TRBV5-1 and J is TRBJ2-5, with unresolved D. Trimming left V 0 bases short and J 6 bases short, with 6 bases between. CDR1 SGHRS and CDR2 YFSETQ come from the germline V gene. This CDR3 region has 12 residues. Here the CDR3 reads CASSLETKTQYF. CDR3 DNA: TGCGCCAGCAGCTTGGAGACGAAGACCCAGTACTTC.

The chain employs TRBV4-1 and TRBJ1-5, with TRBD1 as a possible D gene (5 bases). The CDR3 is 15 residues long. CDR1 is MGHRA, CDR2 YSYEKL, per germline. Trimming removed 0 bases at V and 6 bases at J, with 12 bases between. CDR3 bases: TGCGCCAGCAGCCAAGAGAGAGGGGTAAGTCAGCCCCAGCATTTT. This gives the protein CASSQERGVSQPQHF.

The chain has TRBV2 and TRBJ1-1, with 7 bases aligning to TRBD1. The CDR3 runs 13 residues. Germline V gene sequence: CDR1 SNHLY, CDR2 FYNNEI. Trimming cost V 9 bases and J 7 bases; bases outside gene matches: 11. Here the CDR3 DNA reads TGTGCCAGTAGACAGGGACGACAAAGTGAAGCTTTCTTT. Residues: CASRQGRQSEAFF. Full variable domain (rest looked up from reference TRBV2 and TRBJ1-1): EPEVTQTPSHQVTQMGQEVILRCVPISNHLYFYWYRQILGQKVEFLVSFYNNEISEKSEIFDDQFSVERPDGSNFTLKIRSTKLEDSAMYFCASRQGRQSEAFFGQGTRLTVV.

This clonotype occurred a few times. The chain combines TRBV20-1 with TRBJ2-3; D perhaps matches TRBD1 (6 bases). The V end was cut by 5 bases, the J end by 4 bases, with 16 bases between. CDR1 is DFQATT, CDR2 SNEGSKA, per germline (reference sequence). CDR3 length: 14 residues. CDR3 bases: TGCAGTGCTTTCGGGACAAAGGCGGCAGATACGCAGTATTTT. Amino acid sequence: CSAFGTKAADTQYF.

This chain joins TRBV29-1 and TRBJ1-2; tentative D call: TRBD1 (5 bases). The V end was cut by 6 bases, the J end by 8 bases, with 19 bases between. From germline, CDR1 is SQVTM and CDR2 ANQGSEA. The CDR3 extends over 13 amino acids. CDR3: CSVSWRGGRGYTF. CDR3 bases: TGCAGCGTATCCTGGAGGGGAGGTAGGGGCTACACCTTC.

This clonotype was observed a handful of times. The chain combines TRBV9 with TRBJ2-5, with D unresolved. Looked up from germline, CDR1 is SGDLS and CDR2 is YYNGEE. The CDR3 has 13 amino acids. V lost 2 bases and J lost 0, with 5 bases in between. The CDR3 protein is CASSVSHQETQYF. Written as DNA, the CDR3 is TGTGCCAGCAGCGTTTCTCACCAAGAGACCCAGTACTTC.

The rearrangement links TRBV19 to TRBJ1-1; D ambiguous. The CDR3 is made up of 14 amino acids. The germline CDR1 and CDR2 sequences are LNHDA and SQIVND (reference sequence). Trimming pared 4 bases from V and 1 base from J, leaving 10 bases between. CDR3 loop: CASSRQTTNTEAFF. The DNA of the CDR3 is TGTGCCAGTAGTAGGCAGACAACGAACACTGAAGCTTTCTTT.

This clonotype occurred many times. The J gene is TRBJ2-7, the V gene TRBV9; D gene uncertain. This CDR3 comprises 13 residues. CDR1 and CDR2 from the germline V gene are SGDLS and YYNGEE. Trimming shortened V by 0 bases and J by 0 bases, and 4 bases separated the two germline ends. The CDR3 DNA reads TGTGCCAGCAGCGTAGGGGCCTCCTACGAGCAGTACTTC. This gives the protein CASSVGASYEQYF.

This chain connects TRBV7-3 to TRBJ2-7, with TRBD1 matching over 9 bases. V dropped 2 bases and J dropped 4; count of bases not matched to a gene: 3. Germline V lookup: CDR1 SGHTA, CDR2 FQGTGA. The CDR3 is 14 amino acids. In nucleotides, the CDR3 is TGTGCCAGCAGCTTATTTGGACAGGGGTACGAGCAGTACTTC. This translates into CASSLFGQGYEQYF. The full variable domain, completed using reference TRBV7-3 and TRBJ2-7, is GAGVSQTPSNKVTEKGKYVELRCDPISGHTALYWYRQSLGQGPEFLIYFQGTGAADDSGLPNDRFFAVRPEGSVSTLKIQRTERGDSAVYLCASSLFGQGYEQYFGPGTRLTVT.

The chain couples TRBV20-1 to TRBJ1-5; 7 bases align to TRBD1. With V trimmed by 6 bases and J by 7 bases, 12 bases remained unmatched. CDR3 size: 14 residues. Germline V gene data show CDR1 as DFQATT and CDR2 as SNEGSKA (reference sequence). In DNA, the CDR3 is TGCAGTGCCGACCTAAGACAGGGCGGGCAGCCCCAGCATTTT. Its translation is CSADLRQGGQPQHF.

The gene calls are TRBV6-5 and TRBJ1-3; no clear D. Germline V lookup: CDR1 MNHEY, CDR2 SVGAGI. The V end lost 0 bases, the J end lost 3 bases, and 9 bases lay between the germline ends. This CDR3 contains 15 residues. CDR3 DNA: TGTGCCAGCAGTTACTCGATTCTTCTTGGAAACACCATATATTTT. Protein sequence: CASSYSILLGNTIYF.

This clonotype was counted many times. The rearrangement joins TRBV12-3 or TRBV12-4 to TRBJ1-1; 7 positions agree with TRBD1. This CDR3 is 13 amino acids long. J gave up 5 bases and V 6 bases, and 6 bases lay outside the gene matches. CDR3 sequence: CASSIDRATEAFF. The CDR3 region has the DNA TGTGCCAGCAGCATTGACAGGGCGACTGAAGCTTTCTTT.

The V gene is TRBV5-1, the J gene TRBJ2-3, with a tentative D call TRBD1 (5 bases). Trimming shortened V by 0 bases and J by 2 bases, and 7 bases separated the two germline ends. CDR3 length: 14 amino acids. Germline loops: CDR1 SGHRS, CDR2 YFSETQ. The CDR3 here is CASSLAGNTDTQYF. The CDR3 DNA sequence: TGCGCCAGCAGCTTGGCAGGGAACACAGATACGCAGTATTTT.

The rearrangement links TRBV30 to TRBJ2-2, with D unclear. Germline lookup yields CDR1 GTSNPN and CDR2 SVGIG (reference sequence). The CDR3 has 13 amino acids. Deletions cut 3 bases from V and 7 bases from J, with 12 bases between. In nucleotides, the CDR3 is TGTGCCTGGAGCTATCAGGCGGTCGGGGAGCTGTTTTTT. Translation: CAWSYQAVGELFF.

V usage is TRBV9 and J usage is TRBJ2-2, with TRBD2 matching over 10 bases. Germline trimming cut 2 bases from V and 2 bases from J; bases unmatched to any gene: 15. The germline V gene has CDR1 SGDLS and CDR2 YYNGEE. This CDR3 spans 20 amino acids. CDR3 in DNA: TGTGCCAGCAGCGTCTGGGGGATAGCGGGAGGTGTAGTCAACACCGGGGAGCTGTTTTTT. As protein: CASSVWGIAGGVVNTGELFF.

This chain joins TRBV21-1 and TRBJ2-3; TRBD1 is the table's D call and was not checked against the DNA. TRBV21-1 is flagged as a pseudogene. This CDR3 region has 12 residues. Here the CDR3 reads CARARGTDTQYF. CDR3 coding DNA: TGTGCCAGGGCCAGGGGAACAGATACGCAGTATTTT.

Only a few counts were recorded for this clonotype. The chain recombines TRBV11-2 with TRBJ2-2; 7 bases map to TRBD1. CDR3 length: 17 residues. The J segment lost 5 bases and the V segment lost 5 bases, leaving 14 bases of the junction unmatched. CDR1 and CDR2 (germline): SGHAT, FQNNGV. The CDR3: CASSKRQGRGLTGELFF. The CDR3 nucleotides read TGTGCCAGCAGCAAACGACAGGGTCGAGGGTTGACCGGGGAGCTGTTTTTT.

V usage is TRBV5-6 and J usage is TRBJ2-1; 15 nucleotides match TRBD2. The CDR3 spans 18 residues. Germline V gives CDR1 SGHDT, CDR2 YYEEEE. The trim removed 2 bases at V and 2 bases at J, leaving 5 bases unmatched. CDR3 region: CASSLGLAGGFTYNEQFF. Written as DNA, the CDR3 is TGTGCCAGCAGCTTAGGACTAGCGGGAGGGTTCACCTACAATGAGCAGTTCTTC.

The rearrangement uses TRBV6-1 and TRBJ2-5, with 7 bases matching TRBD1. Germline CDR1 reads MNHNS; CDR2 reads SASEGT. The CDR3 is 16 amino acids. V gave up 6 bases and J gave up 1 base; unmatched junction bases: 11. Written as DNA, the CDR3 is TGTGCCAGCAGCCGCCCCCTGACAGGGAGCCAAGAGACCCAGTACTTC. It yields the protein CASSRPLTGSQETQYF.

This clonotype was counted many times. The chain has TRBV27 and TRBJ1-2, with 7 bases matching TRBD1. The CDR3 consists of 13 residues. Germline CDR1 reads MNHEY; CDR2 reads SMNVEV (reference sequence). Germline trimming cut 3 bases from V and 3 bases from J; bases unmatched to any gene: 1. This CDR3 is CASSFGTDYGYTF. The CDR3 DNA follows: TGTGCCAGCAGTTTTGGGACAGACTATGGCTACACCTTC.

This clonotype was counted only a few times. The rearrangement joins TRBV12-3 or TRBV12-4 to TRBJ2-4; 12 positions agree with TRBD2. Unmatched junction bases numbered 7, after V lost 5 bases and J lost 2 bases. The CDR3 is made up of 17 amino acids. The CDR3 protein is CASSPRLAGEPKNIQYF. Written as DNA, the CDR3 is TGTGCCAGCAGTCCAAGACTAGCGGGAGAACCCAAAAACATTCAGTACTTC.

The sample holds a few counts of this clonotype. The rearrangement joins TRBV5-1 to TRBJ2-7; 9 bases fit TRBD2. This CDR3 has 14 amino acids. V lost 5 bases to trimming and J lost 3 bases; unmatched junction nucleotides: 6. The germline V gene encodes CDR1 SGHRS and CDR2 YFSETQ. CDR3 amino acids: CASRGMTSGYEQYF. The CDR3 bases are TGCGCCAGCAGAGGAATGACTAGCGGCTACGAGCAGTACTTC.

This clonotype has only a few counts. DNA of the CDR3: TGTGCCAGTAGTTTTGGGGCCTCCCTGAACACTGAAGCTTTCTTT. Amino acids: CASSFGASLNTEAFF. This chain links TRBV19 with TRBJ1-1, with D possibly TRBD1 on 5 matching bases. V was shortened by 5 bases and J by 0 bases, with 13 bases between the two germline ends. Germline assignment: CDR1 LNHDA and CDR2 SQIVND (reference sequence). CDR3 length equals 15 residues.